This T cell receptor beta chain was observed in a study of T cell responses to AZD1222 COVID-19 vaccine. Overall study findings and caveats: Clonal diversity was possibly underestimated, and the donors were mostly white British, with more females.

The CDR3 totals 15 residues. The V gene lost 3 bases and the J gene lost 0 bases, with 8 bases spanning the gap. Germline assignment: CDR1 LNHDA and CDR2 SQIVND (reference sequence). Details on this clone: Its antigen is currently unknown.

The method was immunoSEQ multiplex PCR; TCRdb's version includes in-frame clones alone and lacks a portion of them. The sample has 120,000 or so clones, about 82% seen once. Sequences were derived from peripheral blood, sampled 28 days after the second AZD1222 dose. The TCR comes from an adult who received the AZD1222 COVID-19 vaccine. The chain links TRBV19 to TRBJ1-4; D unresolved. The CDR3 reads CASSMGDATNEKLFF. CDR3 in DNA: TGTGCCAGTAGTATGGGAGATGCAACTAATGAAAAACTGTTTTTT.